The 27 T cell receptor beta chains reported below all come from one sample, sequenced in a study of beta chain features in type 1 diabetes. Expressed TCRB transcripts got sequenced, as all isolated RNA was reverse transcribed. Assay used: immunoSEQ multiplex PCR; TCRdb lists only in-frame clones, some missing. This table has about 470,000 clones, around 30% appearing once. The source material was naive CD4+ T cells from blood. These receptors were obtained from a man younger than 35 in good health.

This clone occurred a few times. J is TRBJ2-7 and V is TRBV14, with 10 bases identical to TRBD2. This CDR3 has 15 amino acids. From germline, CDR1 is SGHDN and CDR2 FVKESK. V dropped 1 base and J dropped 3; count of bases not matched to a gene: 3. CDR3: CASSQGPSGSYEQYF. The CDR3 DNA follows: TGTGCCAGCAGCCAAGGTCCTAGCGGGAGCTACGAGCAGTACTTC.

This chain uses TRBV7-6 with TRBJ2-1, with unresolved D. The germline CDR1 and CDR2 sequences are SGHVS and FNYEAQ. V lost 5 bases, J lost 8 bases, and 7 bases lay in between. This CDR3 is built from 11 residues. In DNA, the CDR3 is TGTGCCAGCAGCGATTGGGATGAGCAGTTCTTC. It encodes CASSDWDEQFF.

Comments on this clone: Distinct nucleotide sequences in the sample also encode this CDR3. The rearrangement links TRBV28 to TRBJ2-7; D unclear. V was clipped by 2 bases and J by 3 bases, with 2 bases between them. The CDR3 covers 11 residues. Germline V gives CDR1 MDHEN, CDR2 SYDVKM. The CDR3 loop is CASSLGYEQYF. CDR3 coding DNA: TGTGCCAGCAGTTTAGGCTACGAGCAGTACTTC.

The CDR3: CSARGGLAGVEETQYF. CDR3 coding DNA: TGCAGCGCGCGAGGAGGACTAGCGGGAGTAGAAGAGACCCAGTACTTC. The rearrangement uses TRBV29-1 and TRBJ2-5; 13 bases line up with TRBD2. Germline V lookup: CDR1 SQVTM, CDR2 ANQGSEA. The V gene end was trimmed by 7 bases and the J gene end by 3 bases; junction bases not matched to a gene: 11. This CDR3 contains 16 residues.

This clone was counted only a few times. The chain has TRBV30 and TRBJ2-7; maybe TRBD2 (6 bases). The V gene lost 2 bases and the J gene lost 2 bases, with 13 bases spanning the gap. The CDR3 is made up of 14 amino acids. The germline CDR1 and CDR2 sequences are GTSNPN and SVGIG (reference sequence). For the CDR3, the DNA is TGTGCCTGGAGTCGGTTTGCGGGGCCCTACGAGCAGTACTTC. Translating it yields CAWSRFAGPYEQYF.

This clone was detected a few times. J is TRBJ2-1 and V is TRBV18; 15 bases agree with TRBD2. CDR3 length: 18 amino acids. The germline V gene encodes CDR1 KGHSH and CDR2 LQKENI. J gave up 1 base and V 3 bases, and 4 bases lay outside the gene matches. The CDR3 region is CASSPGLAGGNSYNEQFF. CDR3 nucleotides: TGTGCCAGCTCACCGGGACTAGCGGGAGGAAATTCCTACAATGAGCAGTTCTTC.

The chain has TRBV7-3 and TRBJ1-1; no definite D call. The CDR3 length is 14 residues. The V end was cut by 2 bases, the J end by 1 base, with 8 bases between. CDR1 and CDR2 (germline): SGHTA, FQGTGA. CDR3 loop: CASSLGQTNTEAFF. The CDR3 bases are TGTGCCAGCAGCTTAGGGCAGACGAACACTGAAGCTTTCTTT.

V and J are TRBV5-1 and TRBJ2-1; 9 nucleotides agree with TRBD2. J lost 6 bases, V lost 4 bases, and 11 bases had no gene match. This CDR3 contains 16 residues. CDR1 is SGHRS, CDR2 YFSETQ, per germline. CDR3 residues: CASSDLASGAFNEQFF. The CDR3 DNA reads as TGCGCCAGCAGCGACCTCGCTAGCGGGGCTTTCAATGAGCAGTTCTTC.

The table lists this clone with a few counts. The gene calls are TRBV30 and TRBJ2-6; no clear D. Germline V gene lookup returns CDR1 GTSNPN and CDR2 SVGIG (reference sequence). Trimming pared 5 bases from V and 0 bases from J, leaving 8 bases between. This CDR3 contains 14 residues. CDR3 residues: CAWAELSGANVLTF. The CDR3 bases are TGTGCCTGGGCCGAGCTCTCTGGGGCCAACGTCCTGACTTTC.

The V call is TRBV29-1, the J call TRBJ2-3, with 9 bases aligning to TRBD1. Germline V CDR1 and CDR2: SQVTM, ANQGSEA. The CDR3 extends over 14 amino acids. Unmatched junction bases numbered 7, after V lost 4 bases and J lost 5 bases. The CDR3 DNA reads TGCAGCGTTGGCCGGGACAGGGTCCAAGATACGCAGTATTTT. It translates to CSVGRDRVQDTQYF.

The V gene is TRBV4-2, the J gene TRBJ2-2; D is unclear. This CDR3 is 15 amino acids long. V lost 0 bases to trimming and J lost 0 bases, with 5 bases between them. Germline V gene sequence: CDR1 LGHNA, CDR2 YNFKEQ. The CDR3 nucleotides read TGTGCCAGCAGCCAAGAGCCGTCGAACACCGGGGAGCTGTTTTTT. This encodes CASSQEPSNTGELFF.

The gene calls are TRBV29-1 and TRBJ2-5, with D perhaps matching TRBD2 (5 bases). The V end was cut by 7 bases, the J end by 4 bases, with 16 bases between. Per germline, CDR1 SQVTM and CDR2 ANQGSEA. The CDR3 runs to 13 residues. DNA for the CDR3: TGCAGCGGAACGTACGAGGCGGGAGAGACCCAGTACTTC. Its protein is CSGTYEAGETQYF.

The CDR3 sequence: CASSQDLLRREQFF. The CDR3 nucleotides are TGCGCCAGCAGCCAAGATCTACTGCGTAGAGAGCAGTTCTTC. The chain links TRBV4-3 to TRBJ2-1, with D hard to call. The CDR3 covers 14 residues. V gave up 0 bases and J gave up 10 bases, with 13 bases separating them. The germline V gene has CDR1 LGHNA and CDR2 YSLEER.

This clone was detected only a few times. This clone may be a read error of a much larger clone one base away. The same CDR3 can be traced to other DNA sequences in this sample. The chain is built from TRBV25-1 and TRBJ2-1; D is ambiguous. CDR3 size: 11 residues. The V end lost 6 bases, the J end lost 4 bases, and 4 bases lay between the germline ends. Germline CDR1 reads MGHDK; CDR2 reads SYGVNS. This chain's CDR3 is CASSPYNEQFF. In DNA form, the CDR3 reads TGTGCCAGCAGCCCTTACAATGAGCAGTTCTTC.

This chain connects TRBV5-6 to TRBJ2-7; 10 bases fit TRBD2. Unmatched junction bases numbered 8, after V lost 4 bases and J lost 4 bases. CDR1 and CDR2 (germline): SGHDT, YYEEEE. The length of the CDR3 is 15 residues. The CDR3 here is CASSSPGLAIYEQYF. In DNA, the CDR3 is TGTGCCAGCAGCAGTCCGGGACTAGCGATTTACGAGCAGTACTTC.

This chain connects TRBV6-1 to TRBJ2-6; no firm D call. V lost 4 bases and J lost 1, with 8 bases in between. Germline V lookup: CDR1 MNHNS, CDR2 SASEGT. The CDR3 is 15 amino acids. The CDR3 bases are TGTGCCAGCAGTGGATTGCGTTCTGGGGCCAACGTCCTGACTTTC. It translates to CASSGLRSGANVLTF.

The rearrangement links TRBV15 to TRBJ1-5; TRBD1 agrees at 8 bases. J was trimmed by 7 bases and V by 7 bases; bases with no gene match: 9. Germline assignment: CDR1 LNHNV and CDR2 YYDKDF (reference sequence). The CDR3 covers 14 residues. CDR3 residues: CATKTRQGKQPQHF. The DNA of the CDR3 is TGTGCCACCAAGACCAGACAGGGGAAGCAGCCCCAGCATTTT.

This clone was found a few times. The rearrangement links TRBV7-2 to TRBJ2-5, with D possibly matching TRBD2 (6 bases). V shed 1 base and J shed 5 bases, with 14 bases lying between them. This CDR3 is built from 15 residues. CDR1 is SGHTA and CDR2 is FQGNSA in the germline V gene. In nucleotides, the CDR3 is TGTGCCAGCAGCTTAGAAGGCGGGATTATGGAGACCCAGTACTTC. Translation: CASSLEGGIMETQYF.

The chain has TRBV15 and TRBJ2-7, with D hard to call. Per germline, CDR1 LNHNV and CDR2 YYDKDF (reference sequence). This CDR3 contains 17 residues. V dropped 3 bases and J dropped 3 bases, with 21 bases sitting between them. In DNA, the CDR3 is TGTGCCACCAGCAGGCCCCGACCCGGTCACGGTTACTACGAGCAGTACTTC. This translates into CATSRPRPGHGYYEQYF.

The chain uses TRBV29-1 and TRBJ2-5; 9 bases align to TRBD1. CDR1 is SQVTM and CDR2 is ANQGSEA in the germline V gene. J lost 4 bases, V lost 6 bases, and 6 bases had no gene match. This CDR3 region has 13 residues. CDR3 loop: CSVGGTGRETQYF. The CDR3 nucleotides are TGCAGCGTCGGAGGGACAGGGAGAGAGACCCAGTACTTC.

The CDR3, as DNA: TGTGCCATCAGTGCCGGGACTAGCGGGAGGGTAAATGAGCAGTTCTTC. Protein: CAISAGTSGRVNEQFF. The chain carries TRBV10-3 and TRBJ2-1; 16 nucleotides align to TRBD2. The J segment lost 7 bases and the V segment lost 4 bases, leaving 4 bases of the junction unmatched. The CDR3 covers 16 residues. CDR1 and CDR2 from the germline V gene are ENHRY and SYGVKD.

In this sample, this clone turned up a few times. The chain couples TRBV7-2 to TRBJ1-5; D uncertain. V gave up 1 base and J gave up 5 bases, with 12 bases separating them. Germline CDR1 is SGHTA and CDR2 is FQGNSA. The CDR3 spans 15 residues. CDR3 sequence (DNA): TGTGCCAGCAGCTTAGTCTGGGGATCCGATCAGCCCCAGCATTTT. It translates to CASSLVWGSDQPQHF.

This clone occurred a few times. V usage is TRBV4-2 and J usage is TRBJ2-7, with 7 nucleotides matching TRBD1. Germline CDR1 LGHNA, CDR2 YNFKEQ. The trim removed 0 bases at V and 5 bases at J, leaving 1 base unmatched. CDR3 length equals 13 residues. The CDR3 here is CASSQDDRDEQYF. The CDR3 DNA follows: TGTGCCAGCAGCCAAGATGACAGGGACGAGCAGTACTTC.

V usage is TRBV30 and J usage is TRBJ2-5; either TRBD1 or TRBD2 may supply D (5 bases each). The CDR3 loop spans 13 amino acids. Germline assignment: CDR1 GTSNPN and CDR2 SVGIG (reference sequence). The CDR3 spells CAAGREYQETQYF. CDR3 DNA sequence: TGTGCGGCAGGGAGAGAGTACCAAGAGACCCAGTACTTC.

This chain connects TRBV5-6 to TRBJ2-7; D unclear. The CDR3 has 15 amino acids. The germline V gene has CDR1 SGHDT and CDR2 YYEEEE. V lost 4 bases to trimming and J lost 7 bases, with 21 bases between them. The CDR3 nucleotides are TGTGCCAGCAGCCCCGAGTTTACTTCTTTTTCTGAGCAGTACTTC. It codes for CASSPEFTSFSEQYF.

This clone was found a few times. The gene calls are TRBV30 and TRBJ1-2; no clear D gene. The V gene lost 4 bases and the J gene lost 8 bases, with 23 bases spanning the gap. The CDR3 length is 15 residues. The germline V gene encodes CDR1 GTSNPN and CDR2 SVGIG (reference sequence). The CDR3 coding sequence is TGTGCCTGGAAACGCCGCGGCCTGGAGGAGAGAGGCTACACCTTC. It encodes CAWKRRGLEERGYTF.

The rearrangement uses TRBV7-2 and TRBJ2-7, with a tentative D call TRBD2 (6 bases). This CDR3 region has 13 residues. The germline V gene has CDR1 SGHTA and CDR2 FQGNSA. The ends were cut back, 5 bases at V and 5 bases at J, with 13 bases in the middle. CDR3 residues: CASSLSGKNEQYF. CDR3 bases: TGTGCCAGCAGCCTTAGCGGTAAAAACGAGCAGTACTTC.